Listed below are T cell receptor beta chains from one sample, sequenced in a study of control samples from healthy donors and cancer patients. Profiled with immunoSEQ multiplex PCR; TCRdb holds only in-frame clones, not every one. The sample comprises about 41,000 clones, around 94% of which are singletons, and roughly a quarter rests with the top ten. Sequenced input: blood. The receptors derive from a man aged 60 to 75 in good health. Both conserved end residues are part of each CDR3. D genes are given only for firm matches. Only some rows state a clone size, as once, few, many or a class for expanded clones.

>-|TRBV2|TRBJ2-7|-|14
CASSDGGLSYEQYF
TGTGCCAGCAGTGATGGGGGGCTCTCCTACGAGCAGTACTTC
>-|TRBV27|TRBJ2-2|TRBD2|15
CASSPIAGGTGELFF
TGTGCCAGCAGTCCTATAGCGGGAGGCACCGGGGAGCTGTTTTTT
>-|TRBV27|TRBJ1-2|-|11
CASRANRGYTF
TGTGCCAGCAGGGCTAACCGCGGCTACACCTTC
>-|TRBV11-3|TRBJ2-1|TRBD2|14
CASSSGGRDYEQFF
TGTGCCAGCAGTTCCGGCGGCCGGGACTACGAGCAGTTCTTC
>few|TRBV29-1|TRBJ2-1|TRBD1|15
CSVDGLGQRPNEQFF
TGCAGCGTTGACGGTTTGGGACAGAGACCCAATGAGCAGTTCTTC
>-|TRBV10-2|TRBJ2-1|-|15
CASSEPVSPYNEQFF
TGCGCCAGCAGTGAGCCCGTGAGCCCTTACAATGAGCAGTTCTTC
>-|TRBV7-7|TRBJ2-1|TRBD2|16
CASSLGSGTTYNEQFF
TGTGCTAGCAGCTTAGGCAGCGGGACTACCTACAATGAGCAGTTCTTC
>-|TRBV24-1|TRBJ2-7|TRBD1|13
CATSLTGAGEQYF
TGTGCCACCAGTTTGACAGGGGCGGGCGAGCAGTACTTC
>-|TRBV5-1|TRBJ2-5|TRBD1|13
CASSLDVTGDPYF
TGCGCCAGCAGCCTGGACGTCACAGGGGACCCGTACTTC
>-|TRBV7-6|TRBJ2-1|-|15
CASSREGGSYNEQFF
TGTGCCAGCAGCCGCGAGGGAGGCTCCTACAATGAGCAGTTCTTC
>-|TRBV5-1|TRBJ1-1|TRBD1|15
CASSLDLTGGTEAFF
TGCGCCAGCAGCTTGGATTTGACAGGGGGAACTGAAGCTTTCTTT
>-|TRBV19|TRBJ1-1|-|14
CASSFEGVGTEAFF
TGTGCCAGTAGTTTCGAGGGGGTTGGCACTGAAGCTTTCTTT
>-|TRBV11-3|TRBJ1-4|TRBD1|14
CASSATGVLPVLFF
TGTGCCAGCAGCGCGACAGGGGTCCTTCCCGTGTTGTTTTTT
>-|TRBV5-4|TRBJ1-1|-|12
CATQGMNTEAFF
TGTGCCACCCAGGGCATGAACACTGAAGCTTTCTTT
>-|TRBV2|TRBJ1-4|-|15
CASTSAAASNEKLFF
TGTGCCAGCACCTCAGCGGCGGCCTCTAATGAAAAACTGTTTTTT
>-|TRBV24-1|TRBJ1-5|-|15
CATSDFSRVIQPQHF
TGTGCCACCAGTGATTTCTCCAGGGTGATCCAGCCCCAGCATTTT
>-|TRBV7-3|TRBJ1-6|TRBD1|16
CASSDLGQGSGSPLHF
TGTGCCAGCAGCGATTTGGGACAGGGAAGCGGTTCACCCCTCCACTTT
>-|TRBV30|TRBJ2-1|TRBD2|14
CAWSLLAGAGEQFF
TGTGCCTGGAGTCTCTTAGCGGGAGCCGGGGAGCAGTTCTTC
>-|TRBV18|TRBJ1-5|-|13
CASSPPSNQPQHF
TGTGCCAGCTCACCACCTAGCAATCAGCCCCAGCATTTT
>-|TRBV5-1|TRBJ1-4|-|16
CASSPNSGATNEKLFF
TGCGCCAGCAGCCCTAACTCAGGGGCAACTAATGAAAAACTGTTTTTT
>-|TRBV24-1|TRBJ2-7|TRBD2|14
CATSDGGSSYEQYF
TGTGCCACCAGTGACGGCGGGAGCTCCTACGAGCAGTACTTC
>-|TRBV10-3|TRBJ2-4|-|11
CAISETNIQYF
TGTGCCATCAGTGAGACAAACATTCAGTACTTC
>-|TRBV19|TRBJ1-5|-|15
CASSTGPGPGEPQHF
TGTGCCAGTAGTACCGGACCGGGCCCGGGAGAGCCCCAGCATTTT
>once|TRBV7-2|TRBJ1-1|-|13
CASSSYLREQAFF
TGTGCCAGCAGCTCCTACCTTCGGGAACAAGCTTTCTTT
>once|TRBV19|TRBJ2-1|-|15
CASSIGRGTGNEQFF
TGTGCCAGTAGTATCGGCAGGGGCACGGGGAATGAGCAGTTCTTC
>once|TRBV4-1|TRBJ2-1|TRBD2|14
CASNKREHGNEQFF
TGCGCCAGCAATAAGCGGGAGCACGGCAATGAGCAGTTCTTC
>-|TRBV13|TRBJ1-1|TRBD1|16
CASKGQVLWVNTEAFF
TGTGCCAGCAAGGGACAGGTGCTTTGGGTGAACACTGAAGCTTTCTTT
>few|TRBV5-4|TRBJ2-5|TRBD2|15
CASSGGGRGQETQYF
TGTGCCAGCAGCGGCGGGGGGAGGGGACAAGAGACCCAGTACTTC
>large|TRBV2|TRBJ1-5|-|13
CASSQTLNQPQHF
TGTGCCAGCTCCCAAACGCTCAATCAGCCCCAGCATTTT
>-|TRBV7-3|TRBJ2-5|TRBD1|13
CASSVQGWETQYF
TGTGCCAGCAGCGTACAGGGGTGGGAGACCCAGTACTTC
>-|TRBV7-9|TRBJ1-2|-|14
CASSPRQSHYGYTF
TGTGCCAGCAGCCCCCGACAGTCACACTATGGCTACACCTTC
>few|TRBV10-2|TRBJ2-7|-|13
CASSETAEYEQYF
TGCGCCAGCAGTGAAACTGCAGAGTACGAGCAGTACTTC
>-|TRBV10-1|TRBJ1-3|TRBD1|15
CASSDRRGPGNTIYF
TGCGCCAGCAGTGACCGCAGGGGGCCTGGAAACACCATATATTTT
>-|TRBV5-5|TRBJ1-5|TRBD1|15
CASRLTGGINQPQHF
TGTGCCAGCAGACTGACAGGGGGTATCAATCAGCCCCAGCATTTT
>-|TRBV7-9|TRBJ1-6|-|16
CASSLGAGMDNSPLHF
TGTGCCAGCAGCTTAGGGGCGGGGATGGATAATTCACCCCTCCACTTT
>-|TRBV18|TRBJ2-6|-|18
CASSLRPIGISGANVLTF
TGTGCCAGCTCACTACGCCCCATTGGAATCTCTGGGGCCAACGTCCTGACTTTC